These T cell receptor beta chains were read from a single sample in a study of neurological immune-mediated disorders. TCRdb processed the 5' RACE reads anew with MiXCR; each CDR3 protein has one entry. This table holds fewer than 55,000 distinct CDR3 sequences, about 13% found once. The sample comprised PBMCs. The receptors here all came from a male donor with HTLV-1-associated myelopathy (HAM/TSP). CDR3s include the opening cysteine and the closing phenylalanine or tryptophan. A D gene is named only where the DNA matches it firmly. Only part of the rows carry a size: once, few, many, or a class if the clone is expanded.

v_call	clone_size	d_call	j_call	cdr3_aa	cdr3_nt
TRBV25-1	many	NA	TRBJ2-5	CASSLTGSRQTQYF	TGTGCCAGCAGTCTTACAGGGTCTCGGCAGACCCAGTACTTC
TRBV20-1	many	TRBD2	TRBJ2-3	CSAREPPLAGVTDTQYF	TGCAGTGCTAGAGAACCCCCACTAGCGGGGGTTACAGATACGCAGTATTTT
TRBV21-1	many	NA	TRBJ1-3	CASSPPPELASSGNTIYF	TGTGCCAGCAGCCCCCCCCCCGAACTAGCGAGCTCTGGAAACACCATATATTTT
TRBV7-2	NA	NA	TRBJ2-1	CANSLSRPQGEQFF	TGTGCCAACAGTTTATCTCGCCCACAAGGGGAGCAGTTCTTC
TRBV18	NA	TRBD2	TRBJ2-5	CAGSPAGIQETQYF	TGTGCCGGCTCACCAGCGGGGATACAAGAGACCCAGTACTTC
TRBV7-8	many	TRBD1	TRBJ1-2	CASSLQTGPSLYGYTF	TGTGCCAGCAGCCTACAGACAGGGCCGTCCCTTTATGGCTACACCTTC
TRBV7-2	many	NA	TRBJ1-5	CASSLVGDSNQPQHF	TGTGCCAGCAGCTTAGTAGGGGACAGCAATCAGCCCCAGCATTTT
TRBV12-3/TRBV12-4	NA	NA	TRBJ2-3	CASSFAGTRADTQYF	TGTGCCAGCAGTTTCGCGGGGACCCGGGCGGATACGCAGTATTTT
TRBV10-3	NA	NA	TRBJ1-5	CAISDDTSNHPQHF	TGTGCCATCAGTGATGACACTAGCAATCATCCCCAACATTTT
TRBV12-3/TRBV12-4	many	TRBD1	TRBJ1-5	CASSSGSGGQPQHF	TGTGCCAGCAGTTCCGGGTCAGGGGGTCAGCCCCAGCATTTT
TRBV7-2	NA	TRBD1	TRBJ2-7	CANSPFLGQRWEQYF	TGTGCCAATAGCCCCTTCCTGGGACAGCGTTGGGAGCAGTACTTC
TRBV10-3	many	NA	TRBJ2-2	CAISESTSSSTGELFF	TGTGCCATCAGTGAGTCGACTTCTTCGTCCACCGGGGAGCTGTTTTTT
TRBV11-2	many	NA	TRBJ2-5	CASSSMRYQETQYF	TGTGCCAGCAGCTCTATGAGGTACCAAGAGACCCAGTACTTC
TRBV29-1	many	NA	TRBJ2-7	CSVAGAGIYYEQYF	TGCAGCGTTGCTGGGGCAGGGATTTACTACGAGCAGTACTTC
TRBV5-1	many	NA	TRBJ2-5	CASSLGTVQETQYF	TGCGCCAGCAGCTTGGGGACAGTACAAGAGACCCAGTACTTC
TRBV25-1	many	TRBD1	TRBJ2-7	CASSGLGQGYNEQYF	TGTGCCAGCAGTGGGTTGGGACAGGGTTACAACGAGCAGTACTTC
TRBV24-1	NA	NA	TRBJ2-1	CATSDPSWTVDVDDQFF	TGTGCCACCAGTGATCCTTCCTGGACTGTCGATGTGGATGATCAGTTCTTC
TRBV5-1	many	TRBD1	TRBJ2-3	CASIRGGPSDTQYF	TGCGCCAGCATCCGAGGGGGCCCCTCAGATACGCAGTATTTT
TRBV20-1	many	NA	TRBJ1-2	CSARGGYGYTF	TGCAGTGCTAGAGGGGGTTATGGCTACACCTTC
TRBV2	many	NA	TRBJ2-1	CASSEARGFAEQFF	TGTGCCAGCAGTGAAGCACGGGGGTTTGCTGAGCAGTTCTTC
TRBV5-1	many	NA	TRBJ1-4	CASSTSPQGGSGNEKLFF	TGCGCCAGCAGCACCTCCCCGCAGGGCGGGTCGGGGAATGAAAAACTGTTTTTT
TRBV6-2/TRBV6-3	many	NA	TRBJ1-6	CASSPGLPLHF	TGTGCCAGCAGCCCCGGACTGCCCCTCCACTTT
TRBV11-3	many	NA	TRBJ2-1	CASSAENEQFF	TGTGCCAGCAGCGCCGAAAATGAGCAGTTCTTC
TRBV29-1	many	NA	TRBJ2-2	CSALPPNTGELFF	TGCAGCGCTCTACCCCCCAACACCGGGGAGCTGTTTTTT
TRBV12-3/TRBV12-4	many	NA	TRBJ2-7	CASSPKYEQYF	TGTGCCAGCAGTCCAAAATACGAGCAGTACTTC
TRBV28	NA	NA	TRBJ2-6	CASSPLSSGANVLTF	TGTGCCAGCAGCCCTTTGAGCTCTGGGGCCAACGTCCTGACTTTC
TRBV5-1	NA	TRBD1	TRBJ2-3	CASSSQRDRDTDTQYF	TGCGCCAGCAGCTCGCAGCGGGACAGGGACACAGATACGCAGTATTTT
TRBV9	many	NA	TRBJ1-2	CASSVAVGHYGYTF	TGTGCCAGCAGCGTAGCTGTAGGCCACTATGGCTACACCTTC
TRBV6-2/TRBV6-3	NA	NA	TRBJ2-3	CASGLGADTQYF	TGTGCCAGCGGATTAGGCGCAGATACGCAGTATTTT
TRBV20-1	many	NA	TRBJ2-6	CSAPLPGSGANVLTF	TGCAGTGCTCCCTTGCCGGGCTCTGGGGCCAACGTCCTGACTTTC
TRBV18	many	NA	TRBJ1-5	CASSPSERNQPQHF	TGTGCCAGCTCACCAAGCGAGCGAAATCAGCCCCAGCATTTT
TRBV4-3	many	TRBD2	TRBJ2-1	CASSSGLAGDGEQFF	TGCGCCAGCAGCTCCGGACTAGCGGGGGATGGCGAGCAGTTCTTC
TRBV12-3/TRBV12-4	NA	NA	TRBJ2-5	CASSSVLETQYF	TGTGCCAGCAGTTCCGTCTTGGAGACCCAGTACTTC
TRBV20-1	many	TRBD1	TRBJ1-5	CSARVPPGQGLYGNQPQHF	TGCAGTGCTAGAGTTCCACCGGGACAGGGTTTATATGGCAATCAGCCCCAGCATTTT
TRBV7-9	many	NA	TRBJ1-2	CASSFYRVTDGYTF	TGTGCCAGCAGCTTCTACAGGGTGACCGATGGCTACACCTTC
TRBV14	many	NA	TRBJ2-4	CASSQVATGSKNIQYF	TGTGCCAGCAGCCAAGTTGCGACGGGATCCAAAAACATTCAGTACTTC
TRBV6-2/TRBV6-3	many	NA	TRBJ1-1	CASRPGVKGTEAFF	TGTGCCAGCAGACCCGGGGTGAAGGGCACTGAAGCTTTCTTT
TRBV20-1	NA	NA	TRBJ1-1	CTARSGTQNTEAFF	TGCACTGCTAGAAGCGGTACTCAGAACACTGAAGCTTTCTTT
TRBV5-1	many	NA	TRBJ1-1	CASSSTGVNTEAFF	TGCGCCAGCAGCTCAACAGGAGTGAACACTGAAGCTTTCTTT
TRBV5-1	many	NA	TRBJ2-2	CASSLGQTNTGELFF	TGCGCCAGCAGCCTAGGACAGACGAACACCGGGGAGCTGTTTTTT
TRBV28	many	TRBD2	TRBJ2-4	CASRTSGGNIQYF	TGTGCCAGCAGAACTAGCGGGGGAAACATTCAGTACTTC
TRBV20-1	many	NA	TRBJ2-7	CSAPTPPGAYEQYF	TGCAGTGCTCCTACACCTCCTGGGGCCTACGAGCAGTACTTC
TRBV9	NA	NA	TRBJ2-7	CASSVEEGVEQYF	TGTGCCAGCAGCGTAGAAGAAGGGGTCGAGCAGTACTTC
TRBV20-1	many	NA	TRBJ2-5	CSARVGFTGTQYF	TGCAGTGCTAGAGTGGGTTTCACGGGGACCCAGTACTTC
TRBV3-1	many	NA	TRBJ1-1	CASSLGTEAFF	TGTGCCAGCAGCCTTGGGACAGAAGCTTTCTTT
TRBV11-2	many	NA	TRBJ2-1	CASSYKVDSLYNEQFF	TGTGCCAGCAGCTACAAGGTCGACTCCCTCTACAATGAGCAGTTCTTC
TRBV7-9	many	NA	TRBJ2-5	CASSPPQGWGQETQYF	TGTGCCAGCAGCCCGCCACAGGGTTGGGGCCAAGAGACCCAGTACTTC
TRBV11-3	many	NA	TRBJ2-2	CASSLGTASTGELFF	TGTGCCAGCAGCTTAGGGACAGCCTCCACCGGGGAGCTGTTTTTT
TRBV25-1	many	TRBD1	TRBJ2-7	CASSTRTGGGYEQYF	TGTGCCAGCAGTACCCGGACAGGGGGCGGTTACGAGCAGTACTTC
TRBV2	many	NA	TRBJ2-7	CASSVMDSYEQYF	TGTGCCAGCAGTGTAATGGACAGTTACGAGCAGTACTTC
TRBV4-3	NA	NA	TRBJ1-3	CASSQEGAWGSGNTIYF	TGCGCCAGCAGCCAAGAAGGGGCATGGGGCTCTGGAAACACCATATATTTT